This TCR beta chain was sequenced in a study of identical twins. Study-wide points: Memory repertoires lacked the insertion deficit that abundant cord blood beta clonotypes showed.

To note about this clonotype: Its antigen is unknown.

The germline V gene has CDR1 SEHNR and CDR2 FQNEAQ (reference sequence). The CDR3 runs to 16 residues. The V segment lost 3 bases and the J segment 2 bases; nucleotides outside the gene matches: 6. A universal primer site was created by template switching, with the cDNA bearing unique molecular identifiers. TCRdb called the 5' RACE reads again in MiXCR, with one record for every CDR3 protein. The data contain some 1,600,000 distinct CDR3 sequences, about 30% of them singletons. Sequencing input: cord blood. This receptor was identified in a newborn girl in good health. This chain connects TRBV7-9 to TRBJ2-1, with 8 bases that match TRBD2. CDR3 region: CASSFLSGSAYNEQFF. The DNA of the CDR3 is TGTGCCAGCAGCTTTCTCAGCGGGAGCGCCTACAATGAGCAGTTCTTC.